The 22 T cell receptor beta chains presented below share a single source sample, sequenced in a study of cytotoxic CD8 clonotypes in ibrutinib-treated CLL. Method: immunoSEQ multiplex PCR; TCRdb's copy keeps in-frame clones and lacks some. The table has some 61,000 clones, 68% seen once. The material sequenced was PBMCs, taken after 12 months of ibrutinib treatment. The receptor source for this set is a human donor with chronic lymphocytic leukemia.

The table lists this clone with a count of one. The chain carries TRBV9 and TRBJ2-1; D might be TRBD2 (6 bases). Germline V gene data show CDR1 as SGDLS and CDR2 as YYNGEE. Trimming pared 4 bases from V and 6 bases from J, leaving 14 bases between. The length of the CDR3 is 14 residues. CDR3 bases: TGTGCCAGCAGCCCCTGGGGGGACCGCAATGAGCAGTTCTTC. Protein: CASSPWGDRNEQFF.

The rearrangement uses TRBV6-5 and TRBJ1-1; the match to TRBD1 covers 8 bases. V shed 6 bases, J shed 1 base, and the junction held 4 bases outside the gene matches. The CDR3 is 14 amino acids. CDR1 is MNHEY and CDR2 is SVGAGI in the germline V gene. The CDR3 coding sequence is TGTGCCAGCAGCCGACAGGGGACGAACACTGAAGCTTTCTTT. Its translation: CASSRQGTNTEAFF.

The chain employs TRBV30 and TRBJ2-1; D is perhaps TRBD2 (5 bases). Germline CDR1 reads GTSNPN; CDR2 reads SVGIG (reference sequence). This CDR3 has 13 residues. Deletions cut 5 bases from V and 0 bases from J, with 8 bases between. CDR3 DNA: TGTGCCTGGTCGAGGGACTCCTACAATGAGCAGTTCTTC. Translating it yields CAWSRDSYNEQFF.

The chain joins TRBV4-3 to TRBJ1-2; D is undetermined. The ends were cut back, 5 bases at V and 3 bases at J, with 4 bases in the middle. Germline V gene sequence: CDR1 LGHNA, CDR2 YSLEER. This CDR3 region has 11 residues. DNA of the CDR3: TGCGCCAGCAGCAATTACTATGGCTACACCTTC. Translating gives CASSNYYGYTF.

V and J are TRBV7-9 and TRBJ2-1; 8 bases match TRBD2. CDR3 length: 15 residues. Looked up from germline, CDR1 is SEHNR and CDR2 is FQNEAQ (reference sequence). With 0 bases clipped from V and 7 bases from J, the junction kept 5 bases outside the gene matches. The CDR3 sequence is CASSLAAGGTNEQFF. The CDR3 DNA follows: TGTGCCAGCAGCTTAGCGGCGGGGGGCACGAATGAGCAGTTCTTC.

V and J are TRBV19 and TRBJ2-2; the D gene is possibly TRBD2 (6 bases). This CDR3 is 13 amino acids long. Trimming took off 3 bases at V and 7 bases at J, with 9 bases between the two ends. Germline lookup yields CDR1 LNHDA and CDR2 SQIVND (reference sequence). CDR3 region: CASSMEGGGELFF. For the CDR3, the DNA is TGTGCCAGTAGTATGGAGGGAGGCGGGGAGCTGTTTTTT.

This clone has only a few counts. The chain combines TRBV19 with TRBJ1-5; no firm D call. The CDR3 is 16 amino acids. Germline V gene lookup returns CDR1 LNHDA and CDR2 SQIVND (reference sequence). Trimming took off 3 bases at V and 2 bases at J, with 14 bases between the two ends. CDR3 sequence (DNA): TGTGCCAGTAGTATTCTCGGGGTACGGGGCAATCAGCCCCAGCATTTT. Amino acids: CASSILGVRGNQPQHF.

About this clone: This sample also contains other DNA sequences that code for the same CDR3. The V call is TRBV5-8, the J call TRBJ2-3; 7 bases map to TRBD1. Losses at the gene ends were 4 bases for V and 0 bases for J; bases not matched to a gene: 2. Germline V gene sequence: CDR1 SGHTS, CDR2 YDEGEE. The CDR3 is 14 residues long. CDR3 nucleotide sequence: TGTGCCAGCAGCCCGGACAGGAGCACAGATACGCAGTATTTT. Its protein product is CASSPDRSTDTQYF. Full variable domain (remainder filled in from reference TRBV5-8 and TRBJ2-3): EAGVTQSPTHLIKTRGQQATLRCSPISGHTSVYWYQQALGLGLQFLLWYDEGEERNRGNFPPRFSGRQFPNYSSELNVNALELEDSALYLCASSPDRSTDTQYFGPGTRLTVL.

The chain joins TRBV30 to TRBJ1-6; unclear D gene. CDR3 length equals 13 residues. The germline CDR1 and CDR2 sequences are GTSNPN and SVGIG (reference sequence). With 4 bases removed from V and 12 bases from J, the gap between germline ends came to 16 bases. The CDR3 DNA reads TGTGCCTGGAATCCCTCCCGGGCGGGACCCCTCCACTTT. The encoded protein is CAWNPSRAGPLHF.

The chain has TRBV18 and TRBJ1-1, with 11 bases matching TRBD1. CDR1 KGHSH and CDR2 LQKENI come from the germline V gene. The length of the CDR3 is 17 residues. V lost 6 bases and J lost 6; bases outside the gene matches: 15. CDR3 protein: CASSPWTGGPVGSEAFF. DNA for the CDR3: TGTGCCAGCTCTCCTTGGACAGGGGGCCCTGTGGGCTCTGAAGCTTTCTTT.

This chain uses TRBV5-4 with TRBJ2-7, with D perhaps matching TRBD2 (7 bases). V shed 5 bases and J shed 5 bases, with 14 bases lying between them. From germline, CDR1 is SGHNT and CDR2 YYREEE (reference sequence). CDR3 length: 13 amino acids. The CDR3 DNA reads TGTGCCAGCAGACCCTGGGGGGGCGACGAGCAGTACTTC. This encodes CASRPWGGDEQYF.

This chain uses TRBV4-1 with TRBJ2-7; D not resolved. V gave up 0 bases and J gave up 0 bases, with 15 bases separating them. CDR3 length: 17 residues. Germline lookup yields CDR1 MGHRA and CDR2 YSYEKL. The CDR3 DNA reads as TGCGCCAGCAGCCAAGATAGGTGGCAGAGGAGCTCCTACGAGCAGTACTTC. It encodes CASSQDRWQRSSYEQYF.

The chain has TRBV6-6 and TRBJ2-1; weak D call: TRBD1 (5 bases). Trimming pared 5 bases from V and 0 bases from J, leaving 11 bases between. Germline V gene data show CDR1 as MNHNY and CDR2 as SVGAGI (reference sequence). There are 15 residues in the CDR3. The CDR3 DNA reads TGTGCCAGCAGTCAACAGGAAGGCTCCTACAATGAGCAGTTCTTC. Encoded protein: CASSQQEGSYNEQFF.

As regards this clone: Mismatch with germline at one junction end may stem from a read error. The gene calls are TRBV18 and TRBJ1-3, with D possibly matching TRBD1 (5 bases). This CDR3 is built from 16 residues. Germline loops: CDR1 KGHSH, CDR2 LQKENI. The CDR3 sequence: CASSPPGRNSGNTIYF. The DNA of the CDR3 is TGTGCCAGTTCACCACCGGGACGTAACTCTGGAAACACCATATATTTT.

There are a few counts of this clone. As DNA, the CDR3 is TGTGCCAGCAGCGTGGGCCTTACCCATAACTATGGCTACACCTTC. As protein: CASSVGLTHNYGYTF. The V call is TRBV7-2, the J call TRBJ1-2, with D hard to call. Germline-derived CDR1 and CDR2 are SGHTA and FQGNSA. Trimming stripped 5 bases from V and 1 base from J, with 14 bases between. CDR3 length equals 15 residues.

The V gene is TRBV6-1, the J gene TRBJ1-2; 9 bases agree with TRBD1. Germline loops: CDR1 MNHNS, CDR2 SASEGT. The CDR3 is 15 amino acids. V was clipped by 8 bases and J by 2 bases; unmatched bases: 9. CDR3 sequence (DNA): TGTGCCAGCGCGGGACAGGGCAACGCCAACTATGGCTACACCTTC. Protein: CASAGQGNANYGYTF.

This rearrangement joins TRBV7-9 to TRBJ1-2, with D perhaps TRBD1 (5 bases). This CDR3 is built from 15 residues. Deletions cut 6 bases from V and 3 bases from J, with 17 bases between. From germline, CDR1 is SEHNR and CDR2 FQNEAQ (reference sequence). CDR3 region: CASRPGTTKDYGYTF. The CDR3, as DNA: TGTGCCAGCAGGCCCGGGACGACTAAGGACTATGGCTACACCTTC.

CDR3 coding DNA: TGTGCCAGCAGTGAAGCTGGGGCGGGTTTGTTCCTCGGAAAACTGTTTTTT. This gives the protein CASSEAGAGLFLGKLFF. V usage is TRBV2 and J usage is TRBJ1-4, with D perhaps matching TRBD1 (5 bases). CDR3 length equals 17 residues. Trimming stripped 0 bases from V and 10 bases from J, with 21 bases between. Per the germline V gene, CDR1 is SNHLY and CDR2 is FYNNEI.

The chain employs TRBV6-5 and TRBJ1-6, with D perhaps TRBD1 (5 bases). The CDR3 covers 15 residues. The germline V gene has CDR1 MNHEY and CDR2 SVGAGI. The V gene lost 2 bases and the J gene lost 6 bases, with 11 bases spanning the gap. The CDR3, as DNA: TGTGCCAGCAGTTACGTGGGACCCACTAATTCACCCCTCCACTTT. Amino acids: CASSYVGPTNSPLHF.

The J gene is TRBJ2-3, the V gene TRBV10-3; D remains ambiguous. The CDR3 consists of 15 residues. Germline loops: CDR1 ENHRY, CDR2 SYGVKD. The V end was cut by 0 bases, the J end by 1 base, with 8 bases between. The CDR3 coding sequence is TGTGCCATCAGTGAGTCGGGCCGCCGCACAGATACGCAGTATTTT. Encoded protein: CAISESGRRTDTQYF.

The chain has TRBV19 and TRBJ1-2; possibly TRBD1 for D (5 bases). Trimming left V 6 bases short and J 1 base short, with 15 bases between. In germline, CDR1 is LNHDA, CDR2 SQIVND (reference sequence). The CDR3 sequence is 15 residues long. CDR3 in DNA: TGTGCCAGTAGCACCGGAGGGGTCGGTAACTATGGCTACACCTTC. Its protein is CASSTGGVGNYGYTF.

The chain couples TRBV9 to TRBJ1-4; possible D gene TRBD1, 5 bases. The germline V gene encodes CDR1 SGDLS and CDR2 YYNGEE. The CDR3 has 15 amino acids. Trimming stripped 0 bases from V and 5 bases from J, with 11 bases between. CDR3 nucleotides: TGTGCCAGCAGCGTAGGTGTGGGACCCAATGAAAAACTGTTTTTT. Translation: CASSVGVGPNEKLFF.